This T cell receptor (beta chain) was documented in a study of OX40 agonist ivuxolimab in advanced cancers. Study-level background: The diagnoses of dose-escalation patients were hepatocellular carcinoma, melanoma, renal cell or head and neck cancer. Of the patients, three showed partial responses, one with hepatocellular carcinoma and two with cutaneous melanoma. Overall study findings and caveats: On average, a greater number of expanded clones characterised CD8+ T cells relative to CD4+. There was clonal expansion of CD4+ and CD8+ blood T cells by week 6 at 0.1 to 3.0 mg/kg.

As for this clone: What it recognizes is unknown.

Libraries were prepared by immunoSEQ multiplex PCR; TCRdb keeps only in-frame clonotypes and omits some of them. The data contain 30,000 to 40,000 clones, more than 80% of them singletons. The germline V and J ends were trimmed by 2 bases and 4 bases, with 1 base remaining between them. The CDR3 sequence is 11 residues long. Germline V lookup: CDR1 SGHNT, CDR2 YYREEE (reference sequence). The source is an adult with an advanced solid tumor such as melanoma, head and neck, liver or kidney cancer. This chain joins TRBV5-4 and TRBJ2-1; D uncertain. The material was CD4+ or CD8+ T cells sorted from blood, obtained in a trial of the OX40 agonist ivuxolimab. CDR3 sequence (DNA): TGTGCCAGCAGCTTATACAATGAGCAGTTCTTC. This codes for CASSLYNEQFF.